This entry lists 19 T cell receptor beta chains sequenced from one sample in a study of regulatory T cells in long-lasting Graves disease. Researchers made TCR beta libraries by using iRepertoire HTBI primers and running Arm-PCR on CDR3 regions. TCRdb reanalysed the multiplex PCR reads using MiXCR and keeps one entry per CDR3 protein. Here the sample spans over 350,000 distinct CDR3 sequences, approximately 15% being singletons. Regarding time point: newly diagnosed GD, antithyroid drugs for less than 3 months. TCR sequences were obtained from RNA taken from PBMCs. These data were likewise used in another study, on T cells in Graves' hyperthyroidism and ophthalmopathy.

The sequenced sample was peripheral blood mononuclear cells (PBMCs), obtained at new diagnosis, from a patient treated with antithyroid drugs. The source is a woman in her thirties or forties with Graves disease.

CDR3: CASTLSAGLEADTQYF. CDR3 nucleotides: TGTGCCAGCACCCTTTCTGCGGGACTAGAGGCAGATACGCAGTATTTT. The chain joins TRBV6-2 or TRBV6-3 to TRBJ2-3; TRBD2 agrees at 8 bases. The germline CDR1 and CDR2 sequences are MNHEY and SVGEGT. The junction had 13 bases not matched to a gene; V was cut back by 7 bases and J by 4 bases. The CDR3 spans 16 residues.

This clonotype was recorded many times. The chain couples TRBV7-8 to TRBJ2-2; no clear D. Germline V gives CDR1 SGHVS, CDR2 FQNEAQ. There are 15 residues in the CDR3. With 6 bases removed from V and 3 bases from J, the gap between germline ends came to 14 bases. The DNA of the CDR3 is TGTGCCAGCAGTTCCGGGCCAGTCGACACCGGGGAGCTGTTTTTT. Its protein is CASSSGPVDTGELFF.

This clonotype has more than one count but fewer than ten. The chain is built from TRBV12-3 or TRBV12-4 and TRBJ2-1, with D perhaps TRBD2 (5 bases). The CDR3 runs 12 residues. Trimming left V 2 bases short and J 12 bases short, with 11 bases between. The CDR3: CASSLSGYGQFF. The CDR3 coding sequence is TGTGCCAGCAGTTTATCGGGGTACGGGCAGTTCTTC.

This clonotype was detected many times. The CDR3 spells CASSFEAPSSYNEQFF. CDR3 sequence (DNA): TGTGCCAGCAGTTTTGAAGCACCGAGCTCCTACAATGAGCAGTTCTTC. The chain is built from TRBV27 and TRBJ2-1, with no clear D. Germline V gene lookup returns CDR1 MNHEY and CDR2 SMNVEV (reference sequence). V lost 3 bases and J lost 0, with 12 bases in between. CDR3 size: 16 residues.

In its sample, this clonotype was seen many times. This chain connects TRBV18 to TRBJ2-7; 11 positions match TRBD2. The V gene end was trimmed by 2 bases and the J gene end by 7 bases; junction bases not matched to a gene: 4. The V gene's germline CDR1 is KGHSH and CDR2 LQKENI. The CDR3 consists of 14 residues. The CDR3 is CASSPVTSGREQYF. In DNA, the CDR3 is TGTGCCAGCTCACCAGTAACTAGCGGGAGAGAGCAGTACTTC.

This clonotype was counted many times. The CDR3 region is CSARDIQGSYGYTF. CDR3 DNA sequence: TGCAGTGCTAGAGACATACAGGGTTCCTATGGCTACACCTTC. V is TRBV20-1 and J is TRBJ1-2, with D perhaps matching TRBD1 (6 bases). Germline CDR1 and CDR2: DFQATT and SNEGSKA (reference sequence). CDR3 size: 14 residues. The V end lost 0 bases, the J end lost 4 bases, and 12 bases lay between the germline ends.

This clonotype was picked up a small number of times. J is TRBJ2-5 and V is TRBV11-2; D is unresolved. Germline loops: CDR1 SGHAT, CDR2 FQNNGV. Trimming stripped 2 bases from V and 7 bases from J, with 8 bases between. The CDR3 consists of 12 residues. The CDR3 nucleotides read TGTGCCAGCAGCTTACTTCTCGGGACCCAGTACTTC. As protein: CASSLLLGTQYF.

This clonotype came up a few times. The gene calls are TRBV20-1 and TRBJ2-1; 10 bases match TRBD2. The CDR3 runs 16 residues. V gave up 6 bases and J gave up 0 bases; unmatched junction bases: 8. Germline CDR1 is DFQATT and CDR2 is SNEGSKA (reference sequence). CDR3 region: CSASGRTSGSYNEQFF. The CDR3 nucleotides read TGCAGTGCCTCTGGAAGGACTAGCGGCTCCTACAATGAGCAGTTCTTC.

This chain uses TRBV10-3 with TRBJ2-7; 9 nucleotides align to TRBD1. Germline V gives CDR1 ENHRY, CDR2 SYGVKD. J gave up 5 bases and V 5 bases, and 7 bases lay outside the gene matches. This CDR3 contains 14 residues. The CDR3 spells CAISPGTGTHEQYF. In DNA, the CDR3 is TGTGCCATCAGTCCCGGGACAGGGACCCACGAGCAGTACTTC.

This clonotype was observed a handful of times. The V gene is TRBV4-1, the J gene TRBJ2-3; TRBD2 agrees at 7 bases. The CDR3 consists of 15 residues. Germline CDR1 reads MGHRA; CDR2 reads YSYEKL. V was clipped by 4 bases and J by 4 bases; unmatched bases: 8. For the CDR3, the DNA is TGCGCCAGCAGCCCTCAGGGACTACCAGCAGATACGCAGTATTTT. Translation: CASSPQGLPADTQYF.

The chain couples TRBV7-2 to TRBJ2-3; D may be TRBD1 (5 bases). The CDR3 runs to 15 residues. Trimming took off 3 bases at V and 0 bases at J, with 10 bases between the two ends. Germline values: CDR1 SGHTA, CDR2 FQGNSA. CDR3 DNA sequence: TGTGCCAGCAGCTTGGGGCGTCGAAGCACAGATACGCAGTATTTT. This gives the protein CASSLGRRSTDTQYF.

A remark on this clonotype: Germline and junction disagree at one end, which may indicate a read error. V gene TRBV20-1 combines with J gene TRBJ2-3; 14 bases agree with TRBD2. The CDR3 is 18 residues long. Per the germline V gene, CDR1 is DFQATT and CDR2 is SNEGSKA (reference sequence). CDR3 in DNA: TGCAGTGCTACCACCTTTCGACTAGCGGGAGGGAACACAGATACGCGGTATTTT. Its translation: CSATTFRLAGGNTDTRYF.

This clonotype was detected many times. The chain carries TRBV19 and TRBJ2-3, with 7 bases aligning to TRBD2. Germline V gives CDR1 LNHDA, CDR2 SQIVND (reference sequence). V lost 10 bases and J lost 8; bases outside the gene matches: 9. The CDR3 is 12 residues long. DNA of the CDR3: TGTGCCACTGACTCGGGCGGGGGTACGCAGTATTTT. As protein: CATDSGGGTQYF.

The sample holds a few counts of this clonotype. This chain's CDR3 is CASRREYSADTQYF. In DNA, the CDR3 is TGTGCCAGCAGGCGGGAGTATAGCGCAGATACGCAGTATTTT. This chain uses TRBV2 with TRBJ2-3, with 7 bases matching TRBD2. V shed 6 bases and J 4 bases; nucleotides not matched to a gene: 7. The CDR3 runs to 14 residues. In germline, CDR1 is SNHLY, CDR2 FYNNEI.

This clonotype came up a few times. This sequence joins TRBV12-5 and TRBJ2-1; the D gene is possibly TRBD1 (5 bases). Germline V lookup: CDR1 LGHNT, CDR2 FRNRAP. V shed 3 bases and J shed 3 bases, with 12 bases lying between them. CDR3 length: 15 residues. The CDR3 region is CASGLGAKLYNEQFF. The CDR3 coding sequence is TGTGCTAGTGGTTTAGGGGCTAAGCTCTACAATGAGCAGTTCTTC.

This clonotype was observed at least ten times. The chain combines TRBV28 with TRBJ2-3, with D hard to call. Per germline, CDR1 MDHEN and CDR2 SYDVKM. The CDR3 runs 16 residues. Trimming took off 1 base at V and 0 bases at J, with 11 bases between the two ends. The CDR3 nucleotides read TGTGCCAGCAGTTTATATAGCTGGTATAGCACAGATACGCAGTATTTT. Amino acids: CASSLYSWYSTDTQYF.

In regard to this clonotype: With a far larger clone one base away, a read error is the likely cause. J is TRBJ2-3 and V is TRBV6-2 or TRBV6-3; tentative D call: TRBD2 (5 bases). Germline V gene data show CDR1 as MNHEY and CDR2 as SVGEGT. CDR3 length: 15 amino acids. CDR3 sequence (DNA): TGTGCCAGCAATTACTCCGTCGGGGGCACAGATACGCAGTATTTT. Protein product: CASNYSVGGTDTQYF.

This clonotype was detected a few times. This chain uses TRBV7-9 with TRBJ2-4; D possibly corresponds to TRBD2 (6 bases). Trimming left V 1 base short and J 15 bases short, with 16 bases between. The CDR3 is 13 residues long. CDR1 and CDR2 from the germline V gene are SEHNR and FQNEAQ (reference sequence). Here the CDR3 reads CASSLVGGEPSYF. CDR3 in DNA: TGTGCCAGCAGCTTAGTCGGCGGGGAGCCTTCGTACTTC. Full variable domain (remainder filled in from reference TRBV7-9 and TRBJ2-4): DTGVSQNPRHKITKRGQNVTFRCDPISEHNRLYWYRQTLGQGPEFLTYFQNEAQLEKSRLLSDRFSAERPKGSFSTLEIQRTEQGDSAMYLCASSLVGGEPSYFGAGTRLSVL.

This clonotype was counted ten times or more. The CDR3 bases are TGTGCCAGCAGCTTGCCTGGGTCTAGCTCCTACGAGCAGTACTTC. It codes for CASSLPGSSSYEQYF. The chain has TRBV5-6 and TRBJ2-7; D remains unclear. The CDR3 has 15 amino acids. The germline gives CDR1 SGHDT, CDR2 YYEEEE. V lost 1 base and J lost 0, with 11 bases in between.